This is a list of T cell receptor beta chains from one sample in a study of technical replicates of blood from several donors. This table comes from immunoSEQ multiplex PCR, and its TCRdb copy is limited to in-frame clones, with some not included. Of around 80,000 clones in the sample, roughly 98% are singletons; the top ten hold approximately 0.2%. The sequenced sample consisted of T cells isolated from PBMCs. The receptors here all came from a human donor in good health. Both conserved end residues are part of each CDR3. Fields, in order: CDR3 length, clone size, J gene, D gene, V gene, CDR3 DNA, CDR3 protein. The D gene is left open where the match is weak. The listing skips clone size in some rows; elsewhere it reads once, few, many or a size class.

12,.,TRBJ2-3,TRBD1,TRBV9,TGTGCCAGCAGCACCGGACAGGCTACGCAGTATTTT,CASSTGQATQYF
14,.,TRBJ1-5,.,TRBV10-2,TGCGCCAGCAGCCCCTGGAGGGGTGATCAGCCCCAGCATTTT,CASSPWRGDQPQHF
15,.,TRBJ2-2,.,TRBV7-2,TGTGCCAGCAGCTCTCCCCCTGGCGGGATCGGGGAGCTGTTTTTT,CASSSPPGGIGELFF
13,.,TRBJ1-2,TRBD1,TRBV2,TGTGCCAGCAGTACGGACAGGGGACCCGGCTACACCTTC,CASSTDRGPGYTF
15,.,TRBJ2-1,TRBD1,TRBV5-1,TGCGCCAGCAGCTCGGGACAGGGGGCCCACAATGAGCAGTTCTTC,CASSSGQGAHNEQFF
18,.,TRBJ1-5,TRBD1,TRBV30,TGTGCCTGGAGCGAGAACCGCCTACAGGGGGCAAACAATCAGCCCCAGCATTTT,CAWSENRLQGANNQPQHF
18,.,TRBJ1-1,TRBD1,TRBV14,TGTGCCAGCAGCCAAGCACGGAGTCAGGGGGCCCTGAACACTGAAGCTTTCTTT,CASSQARSQGALNTEAFF
11,.,TRBJ2-7,.,TRBV30,TGTGCCTGGAGTCCGCGGCACGAGCAGTACTTC,CAWSPRHEQYF
15,.,TRBJ2-2,.,TRBV27,TGTGCCAGCAGTTTAGTAACAGGTTACACCGGGGAGCTGTTTTTT,CASSLVTGYTGELFF
16,few,TRBJ2-3,.,TRBV29-1,TGCAGTACGCGGACAAACCCCCAGTTGCTTCGATCTACGCAGTATTTT,CSTRTNPQLLRSTQYF
14,.,TRBJ1-2,TRBD1,TRBV5-4,TGTGCCAGCAGCCTTCTCGACAGGGGGCGAGGCTACACCTTC,CASSLLDRGRGYTF
14,.,TRBJ1-5,TRBD1,TRBV28,TGTGCCAGCAGGATGACAGGGACGTCTCAGCCCCAGCATTTT,CASRMTGTSQPQHF
16,.,TRBJ1-1,.,TRBV30,TGTGCCTGGAGTGAGTCCAGGGCGATTGGGTTTTCTGAAGCTTTCTTT,CAWSESRAIGFSEAFF
14,.,TRBJ1-1,.,TRBV5-4,TGTGCCAGCAGTTCCGCGGGGGTGACGGCGGAAGCTTTCTTT,CASSSAGVTAEAFF